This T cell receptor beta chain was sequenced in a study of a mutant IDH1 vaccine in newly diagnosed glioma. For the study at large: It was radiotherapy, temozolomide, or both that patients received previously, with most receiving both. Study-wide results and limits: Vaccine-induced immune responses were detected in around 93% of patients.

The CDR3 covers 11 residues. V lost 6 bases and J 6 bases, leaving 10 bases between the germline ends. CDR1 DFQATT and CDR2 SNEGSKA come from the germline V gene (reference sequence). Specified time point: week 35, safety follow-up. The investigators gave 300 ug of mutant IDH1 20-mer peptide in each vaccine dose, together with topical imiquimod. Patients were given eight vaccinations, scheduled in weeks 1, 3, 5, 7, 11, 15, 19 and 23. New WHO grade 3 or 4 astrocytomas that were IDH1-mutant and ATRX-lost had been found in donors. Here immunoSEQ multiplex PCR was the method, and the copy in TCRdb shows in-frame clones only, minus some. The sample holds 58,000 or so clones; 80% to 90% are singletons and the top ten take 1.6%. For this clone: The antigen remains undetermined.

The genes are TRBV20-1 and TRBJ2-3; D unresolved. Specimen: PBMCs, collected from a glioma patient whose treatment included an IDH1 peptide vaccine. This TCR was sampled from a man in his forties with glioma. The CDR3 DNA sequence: TGCAGTGCCCTAGTTGTTGATACGCAGTATTTT. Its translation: CSALVVDTQYF.